These 28 T cell receptor beta chains came from one sample sequenced in a study of CD39 and CD103 CD8 tumor-infiltrating T cells. Clones were read by immunoSEQ multiplex PCR, and TCRdb kept only the in-frame ones, dropping some. The data hold under 450 clones, with roughly 72% observed a single time. The sequencing sample was made of CD39+ CD103+ CD8+ T cells sorted from the tumor. Subset meaning: CD103+CD39+ double-positive CD45RA- CD8 T cells. These receptors were taken from a human donor with head and neck squamous cell carcinoma.

J is TRBJ1-5 and V is TRBV6-5; D perhaps matches TRBD1 (5 bases). Germline V gives CDR1 MNHEY, CDR2 SVGAGI. The CDR3 extends over 13 amino acids. V was cut by 2 bases and J by 8 bases, with 10 bases left in between. As DNA, the CDR3 is TGTGCCAGCAGTTACCTCGCGGGGGAGCCCCAGCATTTT. Its protein is CASSYLAGEPQHF.

V and J are TRBV2 and TRBJ1-6; no clear D gene. This CDR3 has 14 amino acids. V gave up 4 bases and J gave up 5 bases, with 9 bases separating them. CDR1 is SNHLY, CDR2 FYNNEI, per germline. The CDR3 loop is CASSGEGHNSPLHF. DNA of the CDR3: TGTGCCAGCAGTGGGGAGGGCCATAATTCACCCCTCCACTTT. Full variable domain (missing parts from reference TRBV2 and TRBJ1-6): EPEVTQTPSHQVTQMGQEVILRCVPISNHLYFYWYRQILGQKVEFLVSFYNNEISEKSEIFDDQFSVERPDGSNFTLKIRSTKLEDSAMYFCASSGEGHNSPLHFGNGTRLTVT.

V and J are TRBV5-1 and TRBJ1-1; unclear D gene. Trimming pared 5 bases from V and 4 bases from J, leaving 15 bases between. The CDR3 covers 14 residues. Germline V lookup: CDR1 SGHRS, CDR2 YFSETQ. The CDR3 nucleotides are TGCGCCAGCAGACATGCCAGAGGAAGCACTGAAGCTTTCTTT. This gives the protein CASRHARGSTEAFF.

This clone was seen a single time. V is TRBV7-8 and J is TRBJ2-3; the D is unclear. Deletions cut 1 base from V and 0 bases from J, with 11 bases between. Germline assignment: CDR1 SGHVS and CDR2 FQNEAQ. This CDR3 has 16 amino acids. The CDR3 DNA sequence: TGTGCCAGCAGCTTAGGTCACTACCCTAGCACAGATACGCAGTATTTT. It is translated as CASSLGHYPSTDTQYF.

The chain combines TRBV5-1 with TRBJ1-5; 9 bases align to TRBD1. This CDR3 has 15 amino acids. After removal of 3 bases from V and 0 bases from J, the junction contained 1 base not matched to a gene. Germline values: CDR1 SGHRS, CDR2 YFSETQ. Here the CDR3 reads CASSWGQGSNQPQHF. CDR3 coding DNA: TGCGCCAGCAGCTGGGGACAGGGTAGCAATCAGCCCCAGCATTTT.

This rearrangement joins TRBV7-8 to TRBJ2-3; TRBD2 is a possible D gene (5 bases). The germline CDR1 and CDR2 sequences are SGHVS and FQNEAQ. CDR3 length equals 17 residues. V lost 3 bases and J lost 0, with 16 bases in between. As DNA, the CDR3 is TGTGCCAGCAGCTTCACAACTAGGAGACCTAGCACAGATACGCAGTATTTT. It is translated as CASSFTTRRPSTDTQYF.

The gene calls are TRBV19 and TRBJ1-2; no reliable D call. CDR1 and CDR2 (germline): LNHDA, SQIVND (reference sequence). V was shortened by 8 bases and J by 1 base, with 5 bases between the two germline ends. This CDR3 spans 11 amino acids. The CDR3 here is CASSYNYGYTF. CDR3 DNA sequence: TGTGCCAGTTCGTATAACTATGGCTACACCTTC.

CDR3 amino acids: CASSSDRGKAFF. The CDR3 DNA reads TGTGCCAGCAGCTCAGACAGGGGTAAAGCTTTCTTT. This chain uses TRBV11-1 with TRBJ1-1, with TRBD1 matching 8 bases. This CDR3 comprises 12 residues. CDR1 SGHAT and CDR2 FQDESV come from the germline V gene (reference sequence). V shed 4 bases, J shed 9 bases, and the junction held 4 bases outside the gene matches.

The chain couples TRBV6-1 to TRBJ2-7; 10 bases are shared with TRBD2. The germline V gene has CDR1 MNHNS and CDR2 SASEGT. There are 15 residues in the CDR3. J was trimmed by 3 bases and V by 0 bases; bases with no gene match: 2. CDR3 nucleotides: TGTGCCAGCAGTGAAGCCAGCGGGGGGGGCTACGAGCAGTACTTC. Translated: CASSEASGGGYEQYF.

This rearrangement joins TRBV7-6 to TRBJ2-1; 11 nucleotides match TRBD1. There are 16 residues in the CDR3. Germline V gives CDR1 SGHVS, CDR2 FNYEAQ. The ends lost 1 base at V and 5 bases at J; junction bases unmatched: 4. CDR3 sequence reads: CASSLVGTGGNNEQFF. In DNA form, the CDR3 reads TGTGCCAGCAGCTTAGTCGGGACAGGGGGGAACAATGAGCAGTTCTTC.

This clone ranks as large. The chain has TRBV7-2 and TRBJ1-5, with D hard to call. The germline gives CDR1 SGHTA, CDR2 FQGNSA. Trimming left V 4 bases short and J 9 bases short, with 13 bases between. The CDR3 loop spans 13 amino acids. CDR3 sequence (DNA): TGTGCCAGCAGCTCCAGTGACGGAGGGCCCCAGCATTTT. As protein: CASSSSDGGPQHF.

V and J are TRBV10-2 and TRBJ1-2; no reliable D call. Trimming took off 6 bases at V and 5 bases at J, with 19 bases between the two ends. Germline V lookup: CDR1 WSHSY, CDR2 SAAADI. The CDR3 contains 15 residues. CDR3 DNA: TGCGCCAGCAGCCCCTCCCTGACGGGTCCTTATGGCTACACCTTC. This encodes CASSPSLTGPYGYTF.

This clone was observed a few times. The gene calls are TRBV6-5 and TRBJ1-1; TRBD1 is a possible D gene (5 bases). The length of the CDR3 is 15 residues. V was trimmed by 7 bases and J by 0 bases, leaving 15 bases between them. CDR1 and CDR2 from the germline V gene are MNHEY and SVGAGI. Here the CDR3 DNA reads TGTGCCAGCACGGGGGTGCGCCGCATGAACACTGAAGCTTTCTTT. Translating it yields CASTGVRRMNTEAFF.

This clone was counted only a few times. The J gene is TRBJ2-6, the V gene TRBV7-3; 7 bases agree with TRBD2. The CDR3 runs to 21 residues. Germline trimming cut 0 bases from V and 0 bases from J; bases unmatched to any gene: 14. The germline gives CDR1 SGHTA, CDR2 FQGTGA. In DNA, the CDR3 is TGTGCCAGCAGCTTAACAATTTTTTCGGGGGACTACAACTCTGGGGCCAACGTCCTGACTTTC. Translation gives CASSLTIFSGDYNSGANVLTF.

The gene calls are TRBV19 and TRBJ2-7; a possible D gene is TRBD1 (6 bases). CDR1 and CDR2 (germline): LNHDA, SQIVND (reference sequence). The CDR3 spans 13 residues. V lost 6 bases and J 6 bases, leaving 15 bases between the germline ends. The CDR3 is CASSPTGFGEQYF. CDR3 bases: TGTGCCAGTAGCCCGACAGGTTTTGGCGAGCAGTACTTC.

This clone was seen just once. The chain is built from TRBV6-5 and TRBJ1-2; D is possibly TRBD1 (5 bases). The germline gives CDR1 MNHEY, CDR2 SVGAGI. The ends were cut back, 0 bases at V and 4 bases at J, with 12 bases in the middle. This CDR3 contains 15 residues. The CDR3 DNA is TGTGCCAGCAGTTACTCGGGGGGATCGGGCTATGGCTACACCTTC. Translation gives CASSYSGGSGYGYTF.

V gene TRBV7-9 combines with J gene TRBJ2-5; 14 positions match TRBD2. The CDR3 runs to 14 residues. CDR1 is SEHNR, CDR2 FQNEAQ, per germline (reference sequence). J was trimmed by 12 bases and V by 5 bases; bases with no gene match: 8. In DNA form, the CDR3 reads TGTGCCAGCAGCCTCGGACTAGCGGGGGGCCGGGAGTACTTC. Its translation is CASSLGLAGGREYF.

The sample holds a few counts of this clone. This chain uses TRBV6-6 with TRBJ2-7, with D possibly TRBD2 on 5 matching bases. Germline CDR1 reads MNHNY; CDR2 reads SVGAGI (reference sequence). Trimming took 0 bases from V and 0 from J, leaving 6 bases between them. This CDR3 spans 14 amino acids. DNA of the CDR3: TGTGCCAGCAGTTACTCGGGAGACTCCTACGAGCAGTACTTC. Protein product: CASSYSGDSYEQYF.

The chain is built from TRBV5-3 and TRBJ2-3, with 7 positions matching TRBD1. TRBV5-3 is reported as an ORF; its role is uncertain. The CDR3 loop spans 17 amino acids. V was clipped by 2 bases and J by 4 bases; unmatched bases: 13. CDR3: CARSLCRGNHTPDTQYF. CDR3 nucleotide sequence: TGTGCCAGAAGCTTATGCAGGGGGAACCACACGCCAGATACGCAGTATTTT.

Within the sample, this clone is large. This rearrangement joins TRBV11-3 to TRBJ2-4, with 12 positions matching TRBD2. CDR3 length: 19 amino acids. V lost 3 bases, J lost 0 bases, and 9 bases stayed unmatched. Per germline, CDR1 SGHNT and CDR2 YENEEA. The CDR3 region is CASSLSSGGVSIAKNIQYF. In nucleotides, the CDR3 is TGTGCCAGCAGCTTGTCTAGCGGGGGGGTCTCTATAGCCAAAAACATTCAGTACTTC.

The chain has TRBV6-5 and TRBJ2-1, with TRBD2 matching over 8 bases. The CDR3 spans 15 residues. Trimming cost V 2 bases and J 6 bases; bases outside gene matches: 6. Germline loops: CDR1 MNHEY, CDR2 SVGAGI. The CDR3 sequence is CASSYATGTSNEQFF. As DNA, the CDR3 is TGTGCCAGCAGTTACGCCACCGGGACTAGCAATGAGCAGTTCTTC.

The chain uses TRBV7-9 and TRBJ2-2, with 9 bases that match TRBD2. CDR3 length: 16 amino acids. The germline V gene has CDR1 SEHNR and CDR2 FQNEAQ (reference sequence). The V and J ends lost 5 bases and 2 bases, in that order; junction bases with no gene match: 6. The chain's CDR3 is CASSQASGDNTGELFF. The CDR3 nucleotides read TGTGCCAGCAGCCAAGCTAGCGGGGACAACACCGGGGAGCTGTTTTTT.

This chain links TRBV6-1 with TRBJ2-5, with 14 bases matching TRBD2. The CDR3 spans 15 residues. Germline CDR1 is MNHNS and CDR2 is SASEGT. Trimming removed 6 bases from V and 4 bases from J; junction bases left unmatched: 4. The chain's CDR3 is CASSPTSGGGETQYF. In DNA form, the CDR3 reads TGTGCCAGCAGCCCGACTAGCGGGGGGGGAGAGACCCAGTACTTC.

This clone is categorized as large. CDR3 coding DNA: TGTGCCAGCAGTGAAGGGACAGGGTCTTCCTACGAGCAGTACTTC. Amino acid sequence: CASSEGTGSSYEQYF. V is TRBV6-1 and J is TRBJ2-7, with 8 bases fitting TRBD1. The CDR3 runs to 15 residues. V shed 1 base, J shed 1 base, and the junction held 3 bases outside the gene matches. The germline CDR1 and CDR2 sequences are MNHNS and SASEGT.

A remark on this clone: Other nucleotide sequences from this sample produce the same CDR3. V and J are TRBV25-1 and TRBJ1-5, with 12 bases aligning to TRBD1. Trimming cost V 4 bases and J 3 bases; bases outside gene matches: 4. The V gene's germline CDR1 is MGHDK and CDR2 SYGVNS. This CDR3 spans 16 amino acids. CDR3 region: CASSGPGQGANQPQHF. The CDR3 coding sequence is TGTGCCAGCAGTGGCCCGGGACAGGGGGCCAATCAGCCCCAGCATTTT.

The chain carries TRBV6-4 and TRBJ2-3; 9 positions agree with TRBD2. Germline CDR1 MRHNA, CDR2 SNTAGT. The CDR3 has 15 residues. The junction had 4 bases not matched to a gene; V was cut back by 2 bases and J by 4 bases. The CDR3 nucleotides are TGTGCCAGCAGTGACGATAGCGGGGGACCAGATACGCAGTATTTT. Protein: CASSDDSGGPDTQYF.

This chain links TRBV6-5 with TRBJ1-2; D remains ambiguous. V lost 4 bases, J lost 6 bases, and 12 bases lay in between. The CDR3 runs to 13 residues. Germline V gives CDR1 MNHEY, CDR2 SVGAGI. CDR3 residues: CASSSTRSDGYTF. CDR3 in DNA: TGTGCCAGCAGTTCCACAAGATCTGATGGCTACACCTTC.

The chain combines TRBV29-1 with TRBJ2-3; D ambiguous. V was pared by 5 bases and J by 6 bases, with 12 bases between. Germline-derived CDR1 and CDR2 are SQVTM and ANQGSEA. The CDR3 spans 12 residues. For the CDR3, the DNA is TGCAGCGTTCCCGAATCTATGGATACGCAGTATTTT. This gives the protein CSVPESMDTQYF.